This is a list of T cell receptor beta chains from one sample in a study of blood T cell repertoires in COVID-19. TCRdb's table, derived via immunoSEQ multiplex PCR, lists solely in-frame clones and lacks some. The table has about 14,000 clones, 80% to 85% seen once. What was sequenced was peripheral blood. Source of these receptors: a man aged 50-59 years with active COVID-19. CDR3s include the opening cysteine and the closing phenylalanine or tryptophan. D genes are given only for firm matches.

CDR3aa: CASSLMWSSGNTIYF; d_gene: -; v_gene: TRBV28; j_gene: TRBJ1-3
CDR3aa: CATTGGGEQFF; d_gene: TRBD1; v_gene: TRBV24-1; j_gene: TRBJ2-1
CDR3aa: CASSPQGLAWEQFF; d_gene: TRBD2; v_gene: TRBV11-3; j_gene: TRBJ2-1
CDR3aa: CASSKTGFDETQYF; d_gene: -; v_gene: TRBV10-2; j_gene: TRBJ2-5
CDR3aa: CASSLVVRGLVTNEKLFF; d_gene: TRBD1; v_gene: TRBV5-6; j_gene: TRBJ1-4
CDR3aa: CASSEFWAETNTGELFF; d_gene: -; v_gene: TRBV2; j_gene: TRBJ2-2
CDR3aa: CASSLEPAENTGELFF; d_gene: -; v_gene: TRBV11-3; j_gene: TRBJ2-2
CDR3aa: CAWSPTGTGTYGYTF; d_gene: TRBD1; v_gene: TRBV30; j_gene: TRBJ1-2
CDR3aa: CASSLRDFRAYSNQPQHF; d_gene: -; v_gene: TRBV7-2; j_gene: TRBJ1-5
CDR3aa: CAIIERSGTEAFF; d_gene: -; v_gene: TRBV10-3; j_gene: TRBJ1-1
CDR3aa: CASSPGDGFYEQYF; d_gene: -; v_gene: TRBV7-3; j_gene: TRBJ2-7
CDR3aa: CASTKGREGYNEQFF; d_gene: TRBD2; v_gene: TRBV27; j_gene: TRBJ2-1
CDR3aa: CASRLGGAYEQYF; d_gene: -; v_gene: TRBV19; j_gene: TRBJ2-7
CDR3aa: CASSGLAGGSYNEQFF; d_gene: TRBD2; v_gene: TRBV9; j_gene: TRBJ2-1
CDR3aa: CASSVETRSYNSPLHF; d_gene: -; v_gene: TRBV6-1; j_gene: TRBJ1-6
CDR3aa: CASSLAPEDSEAFF; d_gene: -; v_gene: TRBV13; j_gene: TRBJ1-1
CDR3aa: CASSRLAGEQYF; d_gene: TRBD2; v_gene: TRBV2; j_gene: TRBJ2-7
CDR3aa: CASSLSGDSGPNVLTF; d_gene: -; v_gene: TRBV28; j_gene: TRBJ2-6
CDR3aa: CASSLSAGGSGELFF; d_gene: -; v_gene: TRBV27; j_gene: TRBJ2-2
CDR3aa: CASSGRQGASYEQYF; d_gene: TRBD1; v_gene: TRBV7-9; j_gene: TRBJ2-7
CDR3aa: CASSIGRPGLAGSYEQFF; d_gene: TRBD2; v_gene: TRBV3-1/TRBV3-2; j_gene: TRBJ2-1
CDR3aa: CASREGRNQPQHF; d_gene: -; v_gene: TRBV28; j_gene: TRBJ1-5
CDR3aa: CASTDDRNYGYTF; d_gene: -; v_gene: TRBV2; j_gene: TRBJ1-2
CDR3aa: CASPAGTGSPADTQYF; d_gene: -; v_gene: TRBV18; j_gene: TRBJ2-3
CDR3aa: CASSLAGLGYNEQFF; d_gene: -; v_gene: TRBV5-4; j_gene: TRBJ2-1
CDR3aa: CASSEVAGGDTQYF; d_gene: -; v_gene: TRBV2; j_gene: TRBJ2-3
CDR3aa: CASSVSGLAEYEQYF; d_gene: TRBD2; v_gene: TRBV9; j_gene: TRBJ2-7
CDR3aa: CASTIQGTVTQYF; d_gene: -; v_gene: TRBV12-5; j_gene: TRBJ2-5
CDR3aa: CASSPGTGGFGYTF; d_gene: TRBD1; v_gene: TRBV27; j_gene: TRBJ1-2
CDR3aa: CASSFGAEGNEQFF; d_gene: -; v_gene: TRBV9; j_gene: TRBJ2-1
CDR3aa: CASSVQGHSTDTQYF; d_gene: -; v_gene: TRBV9; j_gene: TRBJ2-3
CDR3aa: CASSLVASSYEQYF; d_gene: -; v_gene: TRBV11-3; j_gene: TRBJ2-7
CDR3aa: CSAKAGGTQYF; d_gene: TRBD2; v_gene: TRBV29-1; j_gene: TRBJ2-5
CDR3aa: CASSQTSGSAYNEQFF; d_gene: TRBD2; v_gene: TRBV7-8; j_gene: TRBJ2-1
CDR3aa: CASSFSQNTEAFF; d_gene: -; v_gene: TRBV5-4; j_gene: TRBJ1-1
CDR3aa: CASSLKIAGGPETQYF; d_gene: TRBD2; v_gene: TRBV7-9; j_gene: TRBJ2-5
CDR3aa: CASSLTEGEKLFF; d_gene: -; v_gene: TRBV27; j_gene: TRBJ1-4
CDR3aa: CASSLQGQGANTGELFF; d_gene: TRBD1; v_gene: TRBV27; j_gene: TRBJ2-2
CDR3aa: CASSVGLASTDTQYF; d_gene: TRBD2; v_gene: TRBV9; j_gene: TRBJ2-3
CDR3aa: CASSIDHGGSRPYNEQFF; d_gene: -; v_gene: TRBV19; j_gene: TRBJ2-1
CDR3aa: CASSPTPAGQTYNEQFF; d_gene: -; v_gene: TRBV11-2; j_gene: TRBJ2-1
CDR3aa: CASSRPSSGSLTEQFF; d_gene: TRBD2; v_gene: TRBV18; j_gene: TRBJ2-1
CDR3aa: CASSFHPRGRYFGELFF; d_gene: TRBD2; v_gene: TRBV7-2; j_gene: TRBJ2-2
CDR3aa: CASSPGSGAYEQYF; d_gene: -; v_gene: TRBV11-2; j_gene: TRBJ2-7